This entry concerns a single T cell receptor beta chain. This entry belongs to a study of T cell changes during pregnancy in multiple sclerosis. The CDR3 loop spans 14 amino acids. V lost 2 bases to trimming and J lost 14 bases; unmatched junction nucleotides: 6. The V gene's germline CDR1 is MNHEY and CDR2 SMNVEV (reference sequence). Profiled with immunoSEQ multiplex PCR; TCRdb holds only in-frame clones, not every one. The sample lists about 27,000 clones, around 86% occurring once. V is TRBV27 and J is TRBJ1-6; 10 nucleotides match TRBD1. The source is a female donor in good health, enrolled as a control in a pregnancy study. The source was CD8+ T cells from peripheral blood mononuclear cells, collected in the first trimester of pregnancy. DNA of the CDR3: TGTGCCAGCAGTTTAAATGGGGGACAGGGGACCCTCCACTTT. Protein product: CASSLNGGQGTLHF.